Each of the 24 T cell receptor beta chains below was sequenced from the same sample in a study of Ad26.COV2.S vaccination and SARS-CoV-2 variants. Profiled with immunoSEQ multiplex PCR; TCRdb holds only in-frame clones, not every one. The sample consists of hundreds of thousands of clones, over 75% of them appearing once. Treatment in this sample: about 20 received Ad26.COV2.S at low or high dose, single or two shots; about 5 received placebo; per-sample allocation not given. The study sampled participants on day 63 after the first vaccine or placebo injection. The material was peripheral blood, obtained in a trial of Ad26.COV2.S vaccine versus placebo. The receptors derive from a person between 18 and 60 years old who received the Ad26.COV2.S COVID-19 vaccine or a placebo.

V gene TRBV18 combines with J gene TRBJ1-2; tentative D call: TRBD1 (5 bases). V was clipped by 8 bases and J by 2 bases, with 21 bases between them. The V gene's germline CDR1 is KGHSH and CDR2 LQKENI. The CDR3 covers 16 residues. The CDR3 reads CASKKAGQGMNYGYTF. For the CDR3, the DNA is TGTGCCAGCAAAAAAGCCGGGCAGGGCATGAACTATGGCTACACCTTC.

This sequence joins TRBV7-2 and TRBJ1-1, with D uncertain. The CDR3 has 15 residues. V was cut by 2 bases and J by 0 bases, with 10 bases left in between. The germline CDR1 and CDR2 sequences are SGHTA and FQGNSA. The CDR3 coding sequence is TGTGCCAGCAGCTTATCAGGCGGGGTGAACACTGAAGCTTTCTTT. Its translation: CASSLSGGVNTEAFF.

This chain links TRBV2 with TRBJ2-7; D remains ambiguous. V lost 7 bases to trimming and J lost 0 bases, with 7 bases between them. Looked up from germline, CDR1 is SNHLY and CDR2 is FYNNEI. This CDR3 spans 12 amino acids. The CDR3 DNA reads TGTGCCAGCAATTGGGCCTCCTACGAGCAGTACTTC. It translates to CASNWASYEQYF.

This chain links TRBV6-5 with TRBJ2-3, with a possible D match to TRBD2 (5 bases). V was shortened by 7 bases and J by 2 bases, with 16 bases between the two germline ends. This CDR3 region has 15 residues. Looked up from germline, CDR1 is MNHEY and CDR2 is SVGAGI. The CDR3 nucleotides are TGTGCCAGCATCCCTGGTGCGGGCCCCACAGATACGCAGTATTTT. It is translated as CASIPGAGPTDTQYF.

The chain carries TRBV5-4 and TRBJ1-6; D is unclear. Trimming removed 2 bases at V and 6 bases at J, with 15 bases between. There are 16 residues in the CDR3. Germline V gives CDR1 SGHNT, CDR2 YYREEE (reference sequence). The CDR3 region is CASSFPGSGVNSPLHF. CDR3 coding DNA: TGTGCCAGCAGCTTTCCGGGCAGTGGGGTTAATTCACCCCTCCACTTT.

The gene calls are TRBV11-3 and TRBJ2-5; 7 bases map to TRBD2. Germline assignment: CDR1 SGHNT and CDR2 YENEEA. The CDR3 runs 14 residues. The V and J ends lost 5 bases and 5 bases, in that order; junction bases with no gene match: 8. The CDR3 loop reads CASSKGAGEETQYF. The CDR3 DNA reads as TGTGCCAGCAGCAAAGGGGCGGGGGAGGAGACCCAGTACTTC.

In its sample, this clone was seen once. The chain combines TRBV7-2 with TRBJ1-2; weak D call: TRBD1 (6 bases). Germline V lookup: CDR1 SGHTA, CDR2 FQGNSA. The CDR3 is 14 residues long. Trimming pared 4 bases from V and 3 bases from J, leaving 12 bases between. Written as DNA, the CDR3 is TGTGCCAGCAGCTCGGCGGGACAATACTATGGCTACACCTTC. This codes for CASSSAGQYYGYTF.

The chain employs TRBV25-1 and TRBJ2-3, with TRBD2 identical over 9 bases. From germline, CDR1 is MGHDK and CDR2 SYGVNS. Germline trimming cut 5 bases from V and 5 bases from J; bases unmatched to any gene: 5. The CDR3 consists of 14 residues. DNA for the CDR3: TGTGCCAGCAGTCCTGGTAGCGGGGGAGATACGCAGTATTTT. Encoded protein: CASSPGSGGDTQYF.

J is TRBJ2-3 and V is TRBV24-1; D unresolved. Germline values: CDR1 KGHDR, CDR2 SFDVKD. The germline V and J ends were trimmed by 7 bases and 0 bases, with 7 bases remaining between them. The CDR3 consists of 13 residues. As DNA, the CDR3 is TGTGCCACCAGCGGATCTAGCACAGATACGCAGTATTTT. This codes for CATSGSSTDTQYF.

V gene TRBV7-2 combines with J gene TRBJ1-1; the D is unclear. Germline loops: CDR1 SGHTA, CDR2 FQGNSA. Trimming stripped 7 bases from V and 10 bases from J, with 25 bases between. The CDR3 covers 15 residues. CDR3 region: CASTTRKSGSVVAFF. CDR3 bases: TGTGCCAGCACCACGCGAAAGTCGGGGTCCGTGGTAGCTTTCTTT.

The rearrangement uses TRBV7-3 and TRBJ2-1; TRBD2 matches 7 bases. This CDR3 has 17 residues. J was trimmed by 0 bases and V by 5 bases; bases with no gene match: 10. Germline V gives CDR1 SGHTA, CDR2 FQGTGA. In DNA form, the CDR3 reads TGTGCCAGCAGCCCCCCCCCGGCTAGCGGCTCCTACAATGAGCAGTTCTTC. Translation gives CASSPPPASGSYNEQFF.

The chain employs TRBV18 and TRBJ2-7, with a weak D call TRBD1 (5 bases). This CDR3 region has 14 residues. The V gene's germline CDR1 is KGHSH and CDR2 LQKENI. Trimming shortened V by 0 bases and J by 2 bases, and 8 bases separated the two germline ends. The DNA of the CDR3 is TGTGCCAGCTCACCACCAGCAGGGACCTACGAGCAGTACTTC. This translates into CASSPPAGTYEQYF. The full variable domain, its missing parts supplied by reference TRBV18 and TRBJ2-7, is NAGVMQNPRHLVRRRGQEARLRCSPMKGHSHVYWYRQLPEEGLKFMVYLQKENIIDESGMPKERFSAEFPKEGPSILRIQQVVRGDSAAYFCASSPPAGTYEQYFGPGTRLTVT.

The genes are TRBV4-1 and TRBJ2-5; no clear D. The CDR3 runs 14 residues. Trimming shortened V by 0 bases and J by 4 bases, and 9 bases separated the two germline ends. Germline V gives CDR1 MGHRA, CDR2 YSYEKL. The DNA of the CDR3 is TGCGCCAGCAGCCAAGATTCGCGAGGAGAGACCCAGTACTTC. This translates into CASSQDSRGETQYF.

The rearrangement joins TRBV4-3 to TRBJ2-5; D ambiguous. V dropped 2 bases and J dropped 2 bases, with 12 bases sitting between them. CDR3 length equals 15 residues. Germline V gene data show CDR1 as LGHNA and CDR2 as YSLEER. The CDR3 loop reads CASSQYRGPQETQYF. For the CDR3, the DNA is TGCGCCAGCAGCCAATATCGAGGTCCTCAAGAGACCCAGTACTTC.

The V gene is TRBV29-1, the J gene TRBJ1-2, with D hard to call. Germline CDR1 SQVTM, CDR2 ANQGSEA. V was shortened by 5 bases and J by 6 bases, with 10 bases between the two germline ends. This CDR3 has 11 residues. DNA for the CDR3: TGCAGCGTTTTATCCGGGGATGGCTACACCTTC. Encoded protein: CSVLSGDGYTF.

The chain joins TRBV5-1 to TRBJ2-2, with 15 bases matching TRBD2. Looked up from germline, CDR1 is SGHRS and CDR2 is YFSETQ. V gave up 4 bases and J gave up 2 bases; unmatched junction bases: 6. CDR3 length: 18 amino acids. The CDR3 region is CASSVGLAGGPNTGELFF. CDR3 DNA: TGCGCCAGCAGCGTGGGACTAGCGGGGGGACCAAACACCGGGGAGCTGTTTTTT.

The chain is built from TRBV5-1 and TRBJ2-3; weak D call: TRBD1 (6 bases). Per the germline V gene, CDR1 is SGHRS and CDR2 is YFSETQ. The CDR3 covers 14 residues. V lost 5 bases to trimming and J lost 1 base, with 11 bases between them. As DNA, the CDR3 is TGCGCCAGCAGGGTGGGGGCCCGCACAGATACGCAGTATTTT. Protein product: CASRVGARTDTQYF.

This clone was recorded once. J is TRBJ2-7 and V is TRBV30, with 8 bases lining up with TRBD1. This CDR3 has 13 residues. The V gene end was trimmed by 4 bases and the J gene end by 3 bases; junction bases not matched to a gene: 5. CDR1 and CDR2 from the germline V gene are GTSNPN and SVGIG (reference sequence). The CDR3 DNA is TGTGCCTGGAACCCAGGGGGCATCTACGAGCAGTACTTC. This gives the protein CAWNPGGIYEQYF. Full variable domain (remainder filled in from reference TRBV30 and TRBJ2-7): SQTIHQWPATLVQPVGSPLSLECTVEGTSNPNLYWYRQAAGRGLQLLFYSVGIGQISSEVPQNLSASRPQDRQFILSSKKLLLSDSGFYLCAWNPGGIYEQYFGPGTRLTVT.

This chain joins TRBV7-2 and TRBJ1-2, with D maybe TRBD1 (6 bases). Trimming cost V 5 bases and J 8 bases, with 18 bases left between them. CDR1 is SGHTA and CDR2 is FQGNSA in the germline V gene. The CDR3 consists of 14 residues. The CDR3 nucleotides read TGTGCCAGCAGCCCGAAGGGGGGGGGCTGGGGCTACACCTTC. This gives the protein CASSPKGGGWGYTF.

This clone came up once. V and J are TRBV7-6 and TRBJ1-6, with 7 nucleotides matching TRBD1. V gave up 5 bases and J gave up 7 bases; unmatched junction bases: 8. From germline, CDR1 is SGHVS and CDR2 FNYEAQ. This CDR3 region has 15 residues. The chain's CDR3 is CASSQSDRVNSPLHF. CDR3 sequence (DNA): TGTGCCAGCAGCCAGTCAGACAGGGTCAATTCACCCCTCCACTTT.

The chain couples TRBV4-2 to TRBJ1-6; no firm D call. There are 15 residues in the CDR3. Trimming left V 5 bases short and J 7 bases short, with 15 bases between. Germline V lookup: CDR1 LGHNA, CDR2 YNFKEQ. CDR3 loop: CASSYRTADNSPLHF. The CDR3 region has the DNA TGTGCCAGCAGCTATAGGACGGCTGACAATTCACCCCTCCACTTT.

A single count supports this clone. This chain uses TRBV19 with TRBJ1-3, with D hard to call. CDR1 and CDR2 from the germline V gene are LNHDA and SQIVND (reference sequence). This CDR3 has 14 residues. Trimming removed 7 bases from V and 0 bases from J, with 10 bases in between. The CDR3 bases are TGTGCCAGTAAACTTCCGGCCTCTGGAAACACCATATATTTT. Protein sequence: CASKLPASGNTIYF.

In DNA, the CDR3 is TGTGCCAGCAGTTACTCGAGTAAAGGTTTCGGGGTACCCCTAGACACTGAAGCTTTCTTT. Encoded protein: CASSYSSKGFGVPLDTEAFF. The V and J genes are TRBV6-2 or TRBV6-3 and TRBJ1-1; D is unclear. CDR3 length: 20 amino acids. Germline V gene sequence: CDR1 MNHEY, CDR2 SVGEGT. V was cut by 0 bases and J by 3 bases, with 26 bases left in between.

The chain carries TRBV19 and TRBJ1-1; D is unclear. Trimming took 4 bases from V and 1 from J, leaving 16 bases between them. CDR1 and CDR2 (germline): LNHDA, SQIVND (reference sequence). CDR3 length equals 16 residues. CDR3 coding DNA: TGTGCCAGTAGTAAGGGCTCAGGCTTGCGGAACACTGAAGCTTTCTTT. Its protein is CASSKGSGLRNTEAFF.